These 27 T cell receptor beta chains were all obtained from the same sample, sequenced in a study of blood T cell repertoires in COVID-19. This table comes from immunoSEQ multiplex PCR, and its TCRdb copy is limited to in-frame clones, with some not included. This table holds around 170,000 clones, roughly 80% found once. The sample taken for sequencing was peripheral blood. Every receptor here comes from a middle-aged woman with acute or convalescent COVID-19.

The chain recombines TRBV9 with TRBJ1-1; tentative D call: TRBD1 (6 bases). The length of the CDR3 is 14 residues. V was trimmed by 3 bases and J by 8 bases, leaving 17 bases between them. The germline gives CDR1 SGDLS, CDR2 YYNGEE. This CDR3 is CASSGQQNREEAFF. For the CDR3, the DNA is TGTGCCAGCAGCGGACAACAGAACAGGGAAGAAGCTTTCTTT.

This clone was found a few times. This chain's CDR3 is CASSFRPTRTYDRNTEAFF. The CDR3 DNA reads as TGTGCCAGCAGCTTTCGCCCTACACGTACATATGACAGAAACACTGAAGCTTTCTTT. This chain links TRBV5-4 with TRBJ1-1, with D possibly matching TRBD1 (5 bases). V lost 2 bases to trimming and J lost 2 bases, with 25 bases between them. The CDR3 is 19 amino acids. The germline CDR1 and CDR2 sequences are SGHNT and YYREEE (reference sequence).

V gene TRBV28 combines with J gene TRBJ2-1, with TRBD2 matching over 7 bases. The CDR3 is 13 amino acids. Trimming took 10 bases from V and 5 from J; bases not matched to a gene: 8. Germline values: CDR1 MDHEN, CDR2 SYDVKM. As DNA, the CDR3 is TGTGCCATCTGGGGACTAACCCACAATGAGCAGTTCTTC. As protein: CAIWGLTHNEQFF.

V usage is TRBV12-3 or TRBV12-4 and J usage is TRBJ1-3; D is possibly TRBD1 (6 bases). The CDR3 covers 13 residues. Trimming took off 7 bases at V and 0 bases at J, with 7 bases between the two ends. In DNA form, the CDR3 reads TGTGCCAGCACGGACAGCTCTGGAAACACCATATATTTT. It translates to CASTDSSGNTIYF.

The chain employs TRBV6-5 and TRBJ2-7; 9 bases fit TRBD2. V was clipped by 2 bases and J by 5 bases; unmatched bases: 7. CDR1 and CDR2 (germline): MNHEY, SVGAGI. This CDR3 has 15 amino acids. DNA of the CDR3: TGTGCCAGCAGTTACGGGGCGGGAGGGCTGAACGAGCAGTACTTC. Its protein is CASSYGAGGLNEQYF.

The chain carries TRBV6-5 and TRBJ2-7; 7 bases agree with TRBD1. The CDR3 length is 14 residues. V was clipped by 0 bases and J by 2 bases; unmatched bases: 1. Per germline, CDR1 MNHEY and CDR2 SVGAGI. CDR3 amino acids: CASSYSGQTYEQYF. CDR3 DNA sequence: TGTGCCAGCAGTTACTCGGGACAGACCTACGAGCAGTACTTC.

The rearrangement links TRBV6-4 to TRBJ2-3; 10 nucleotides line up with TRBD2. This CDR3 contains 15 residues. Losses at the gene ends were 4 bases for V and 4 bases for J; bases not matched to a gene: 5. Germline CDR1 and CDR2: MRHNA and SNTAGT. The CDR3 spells CASSVSGGASDTQYF. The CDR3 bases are TGTGCCAGCAGTGTAAGCGGGGGGGCGTCAGATACGCAGTATTTT.

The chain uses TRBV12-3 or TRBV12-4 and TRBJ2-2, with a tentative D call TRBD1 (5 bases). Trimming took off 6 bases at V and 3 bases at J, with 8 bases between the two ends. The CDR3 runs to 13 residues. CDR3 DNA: TGTGCCAGCAGCAGGGCTTACACCGGGGAGCTGTTTTTT. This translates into CASSRAYTGELFF.

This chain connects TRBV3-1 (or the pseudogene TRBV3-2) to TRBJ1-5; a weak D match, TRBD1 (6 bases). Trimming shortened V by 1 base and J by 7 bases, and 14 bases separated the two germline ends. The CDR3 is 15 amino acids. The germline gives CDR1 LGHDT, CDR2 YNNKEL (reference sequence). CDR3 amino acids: CASSQGATGVQPQHF. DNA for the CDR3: TGTGCCAGCAGCCAAGGTGCGACAGGTGTGCAGCCCCAGCATTTT.

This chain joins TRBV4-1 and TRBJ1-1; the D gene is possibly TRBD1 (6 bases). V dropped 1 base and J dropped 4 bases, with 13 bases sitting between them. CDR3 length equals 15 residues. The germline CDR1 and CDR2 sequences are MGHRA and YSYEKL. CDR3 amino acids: CASSQGGQGGTEAFF. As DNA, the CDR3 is TGCGCCAGCAGCCAAGGGGGCCAAGGGGGCACTGAAGCTTTCTTT.

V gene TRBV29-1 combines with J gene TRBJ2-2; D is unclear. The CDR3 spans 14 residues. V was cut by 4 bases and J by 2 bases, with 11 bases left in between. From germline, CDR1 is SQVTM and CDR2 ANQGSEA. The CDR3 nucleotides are TGCAGCGTTGGGCCCGCGGCCAACACCGGGGAGCTGTTTTTT. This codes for CSVGPAANTGELFF.

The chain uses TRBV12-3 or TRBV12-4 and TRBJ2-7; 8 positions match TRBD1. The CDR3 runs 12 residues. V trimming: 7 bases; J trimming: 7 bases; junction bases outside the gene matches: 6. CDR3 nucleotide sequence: TGTGCCAGCACGCAGGGGGCACGGGAGCAGTACTTC. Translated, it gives CASTQGAREQYF.

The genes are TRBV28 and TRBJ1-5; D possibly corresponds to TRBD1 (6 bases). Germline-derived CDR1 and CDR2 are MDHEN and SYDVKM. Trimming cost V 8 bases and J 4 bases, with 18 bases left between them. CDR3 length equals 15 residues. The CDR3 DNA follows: TGTGCCAGCCAAGTCAGGGGACTACCTAATCAGCCCCAGCATTTT. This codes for CASQVRGLPNQPQHF.

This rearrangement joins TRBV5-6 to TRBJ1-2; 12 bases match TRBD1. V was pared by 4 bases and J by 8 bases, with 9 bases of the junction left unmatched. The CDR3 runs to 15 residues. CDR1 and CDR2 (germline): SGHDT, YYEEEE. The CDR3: CASSPGTGGWSGYTF. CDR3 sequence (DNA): TGTGCCAGCAGCCCAGGGACAGGGGGCTGGTCGGGCTACACCTTC.

In nucleotides, the CDR3 is TGTGCCAGTAGTATTGTGACAGGGGATCAGCCCCAGCATTTT. It codes for CASSIVTGDQPQHF. The gene calls are TRBV19 and TRBJ1-5, with 8 bases lining up with TRBD1. The CDR3 is 14 residues long. V shed 3 bases, J shed 5 bases, and the junction held 3 bases outside the gene matches. Germline V lookup: CDR1 LNHDA, CDR2 SQIVND (reference sequence).

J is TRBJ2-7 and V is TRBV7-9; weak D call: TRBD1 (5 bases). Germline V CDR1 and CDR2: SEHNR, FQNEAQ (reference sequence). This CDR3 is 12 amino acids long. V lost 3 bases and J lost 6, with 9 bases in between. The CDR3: CASSLQGSEQYF. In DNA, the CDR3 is TGTGCCAGCAGCTTGCAGGGTAGCGAGCAGTACTTC.

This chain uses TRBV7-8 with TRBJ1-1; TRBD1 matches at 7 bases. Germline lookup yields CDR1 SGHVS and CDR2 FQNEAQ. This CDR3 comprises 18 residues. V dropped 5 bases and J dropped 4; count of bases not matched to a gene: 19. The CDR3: CASSTLPGQTFAGTEAFF. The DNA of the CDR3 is TGTGCCAGCAGCACCCTCCCGGGACAGACGTTCGCTGGCACTGAAGCTTTCTTT.

The CDR3 sequence: CASSLPSTGVHYNEQFF. The CDR3 DNA reads as TGTGCCAGCAGCTTACCTAGTACAGGGGTCCACTACAATGAGCAGTTCTTC. The chain joins TRBV5-8 to TRBJ2-1; 7 bases align to TRBD1. CDR3 length: 17 residues. CDR1 and CDR2 (germline): SGHTS, YDEGEE. The trim removed 2 bases at V and 3 bases at J, leaving 11 bases unmatched.

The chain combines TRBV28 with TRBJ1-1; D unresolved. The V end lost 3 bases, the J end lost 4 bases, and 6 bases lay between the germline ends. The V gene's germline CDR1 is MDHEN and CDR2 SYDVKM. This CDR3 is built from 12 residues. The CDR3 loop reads CASSFHSTEAFF. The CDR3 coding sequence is TGTGCCAGCAGTTTCCATAGCACTGAAGCTTTCTTT.

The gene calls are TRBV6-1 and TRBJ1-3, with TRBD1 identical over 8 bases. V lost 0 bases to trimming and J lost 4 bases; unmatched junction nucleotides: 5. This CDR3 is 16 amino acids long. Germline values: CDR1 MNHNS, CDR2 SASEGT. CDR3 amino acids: CASSEAGTGHGNTIYF. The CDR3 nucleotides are TGTGCCAGCAGTGAAGCGGGGACAGGCCACGGAAACACCATATATTTT.

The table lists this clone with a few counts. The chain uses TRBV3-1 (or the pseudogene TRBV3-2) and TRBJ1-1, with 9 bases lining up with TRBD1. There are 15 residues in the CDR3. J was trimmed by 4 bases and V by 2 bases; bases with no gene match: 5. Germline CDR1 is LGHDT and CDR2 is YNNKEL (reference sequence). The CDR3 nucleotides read TGTGCCAGCAGCCAAAGGGACAGGGTAGGCACTGAAGCTTTCTTT. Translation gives CASSQRDRVGTEAFF.

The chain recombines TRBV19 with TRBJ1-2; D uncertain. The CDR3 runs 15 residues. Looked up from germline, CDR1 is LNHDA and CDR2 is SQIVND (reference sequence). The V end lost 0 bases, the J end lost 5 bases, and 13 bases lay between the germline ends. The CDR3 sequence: CASSIDFTADYGYTF. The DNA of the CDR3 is TGTGCCAGTAGTATAGATTTTACAGCAGATTATGGCTACACCTTC.

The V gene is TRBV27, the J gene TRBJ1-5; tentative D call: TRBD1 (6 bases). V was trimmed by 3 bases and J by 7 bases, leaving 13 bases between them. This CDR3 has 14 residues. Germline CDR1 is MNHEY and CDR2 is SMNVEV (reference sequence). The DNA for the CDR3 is TGTGCCAGCAGTTTGAGCGGGGGCAGCCAGCCCCAGCATTTT. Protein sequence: CASSLSGGSQPQHF.

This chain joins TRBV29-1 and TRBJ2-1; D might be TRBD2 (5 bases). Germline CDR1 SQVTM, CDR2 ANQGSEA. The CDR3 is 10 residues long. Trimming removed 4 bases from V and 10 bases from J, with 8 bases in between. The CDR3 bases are TGCAGCGTTGGGGAGCGGGAGCAGTTCTTC. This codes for CSVGEREQFF.

This CDR3 reads CSASTEGAHNEQFF. In nucleotides, the CDR3 is TGCAGTGCTAGTACGGAGGGTGCGCACAATGAGCAGTTCTTC. The J gene is TRBJ2-1, the V gene TRBV20-1, with a possible D match to TRBD2 (6 bases). CDR1 DFQATT and CDR2 SNEGSKA come from the germline V gene (reference sequence). This CDR3 region has 14 residues. The V end was cut by 3 bases, the J end by 5 bases, with 14 bases between.

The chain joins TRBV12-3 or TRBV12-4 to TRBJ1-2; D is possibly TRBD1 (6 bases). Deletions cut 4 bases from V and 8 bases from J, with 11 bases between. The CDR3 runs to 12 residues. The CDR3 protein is CASSSGVIGYTF. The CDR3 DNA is TGTGCCAGCAGTTCAGGGGTAATAGGCTACACCTTC.

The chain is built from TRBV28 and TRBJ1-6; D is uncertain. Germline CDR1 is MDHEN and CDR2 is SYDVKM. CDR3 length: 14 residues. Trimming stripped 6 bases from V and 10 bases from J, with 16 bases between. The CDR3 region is CASSLERPGSPLHF. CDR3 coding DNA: TGTGCCAGCAGCCTAGAGCGGCCTGGCTCACCCCTCCACTTT. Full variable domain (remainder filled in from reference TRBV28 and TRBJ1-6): DVKVTQSSRYLVKRTGEKVFLECVQDMDHENMFWYRQDPGLGLRLIYFSYDVKMKEKGDIPEGYSVSREKKERFSLILESASTNQTSMYLCASSLERPGSPLHFGNGTRLTVT.